The 18 T cell receptor beta chains below come from one sample, sequenced in a study of T cells after yellow fever vaccination. TCRdb re-called the 5' RACE reads through MiXCR, storing one row per CDR3 protein. The sample lists around 330,000 distinct CDR3 sequences, roughly 3.5% occurring once. The sequencing used PBMCs, collected on the day of the yellow fever booster vaccination. These TCRs come from a man younger than 35 who received the YFV17D yellow fever vaccine.

This clonotype has ten or more counts. V usage is TRBV5-1 and J usage is TRBJ1-3, with 9 bases fitting TRBD1. The CDR3 is 18 residues long. Germline CDR1 and CDR2: SGHRS and YFSETQ. Unmatched junction bases numbered 8, after V lost 1 base and J lost 0 bases. The CDR3 region is CASSLTPGQGSSGNTIYF. In DNA, the CDR3 is TGCGCCAGCAGCTTGACCCCAGGACAGGGGTCCTCTGGAAACACCATATATTTT.

The J gene is TRBJ2-7, the V gene TRBV7-9; D remains ambiguous. The V and J ends lost 5 bases and 4 bases respectively, with 18 bases between them. CDR1 and CDR2 (germline): SEHNR, FQNEAQ (reference sequence). The CDR3 covers 15 residues. The CDR3 sequence is CASSPGPSPIYEQYF. The CDR3 DNA reads as TGTGCCAGCAGCCCCGGCCCCTCCCCCATATACGAGCAGTACTTC.

The V gene is TRBV7-6, the J gene TRBJ2-1, with D unresolved. This CDR3 contains 13 residues. Germline loops: CDR1 SGHVS, CDR2 FNYEAQ. Trimming shortened V by 4 bases and J by 5 bases, and 9 bases separated the two germline ends. CDR3 bases: TGTGCCAGCAGCTACGGCCTTGACAATGAGCAGTTCTTC. This encodes CASSYGLDNEQFF. Looking up the rest from reference TRBV7-6 and TRBJ2-1 gives the full variable domain: GAGVSQSPRYKVTKRGQDVALRCDPISGHVSLYWYRQALGQGPEFLTYFNYEAQQDKSGLPNDRFSAERPEGSISTLTIQRTEQRDSAMYRCASSYGLDNEQFFGPGTRLTVL.

This clonotype was observed at least ten times. The chain recombines TRBV28 with TRBJ1-2; 9 bases fit TRBD1. Germline CDR1 and CDR2: MDHEN and SYDVKM. The trim removed 4 bases at V and 7 bases at J, leaving 1 base unmatched. The CDR3 covers 12 residues. The CDR3 sequence: CASSWTGAGYTF. The CDR3 DNA reads TGTGCCAGCAGTTGGACAGGGGCTGGCTACACCTTC.

The V call is TRBV2, the J call TRBJ2-5; unclear D gene. V lost 2 bases and J 7 bases, leaving 11 bases between the germline ends. The CDR3 consists of 13 residues. Germline V CDR1 and CDR2: SNHLY, FYNNEI. DNA of the CDR3: TGTGCCAGCAGTGAACTGGGATGGGGGACCCAGTACTTC. Its protein product is CASSELGWGTQYF.

The genes are TRBV5-1 and TRBJ1-4, with unresolved D. Germline lookup yields CDR1 SGHRS and CDR2 YFSETQ. The CDR3 spans 13 residues. The V end lost 9 bases, the J end lost 3 bases, and 12 bases lay between the germline ends. The CDR3: CATRTAANEKLFF. Written as DNA, the CDR3 is TGCGCCACTCGGACGGCCGCTAATGAAAAACTGTTTTTT.

This clonotype was observed at least ten times. The chain combines TRBV6-2 or TRBV6-3 with TRBJ1-1; D call uncertain. This CDR3 comprises 13 residues. Germline loops: CDR1 MNHEY, CDR2 SVGEGT. V was pared by 2 bases and J by 0 bases, with 4 bases between. As DNA, the CDR3 is TGTGCCAGCAGTTACAGATTGAACACTGAAGCTTTCTTT. It is translated as CASSYRLNTEAFF.

The chain combines TRBV7-2 with TRBJ1-5; perhaps TRBD1 as D (6 bases). V was cut by 5 bases and J by 3 bases, with 17 bases left in between. The CDR3 totals 16 residues. The germline V gene has CDR1 SGHTA and CDR2 FQGNSA. CDR3 sequence reads: CASSTGPRGTNQPQHF. Written as DNA, the CDR3 is TGTGCCAGCAGCACGGGACCAAGGGGGACCAATCAGCCCCAGCATTTT.

CDR3 DNA sequence: TGTGCCAGCAGCGTAGAAGGAGACTCCTACGAGCAGTACTTC. Translating gives CASSVEGDSYEQYF. V usage is TRBV9 and J usage is TRBJ2-7; no clear D. The CDR3 length is 14 residues. The V end lost 0 bases, the J end lost 0 bases, and 7 bases lay between the germline ends. The germline V gene encodes CDR1 SGDLS and CDR2 YYNGEE.

The rearrangement uses TRBV5-6 and TRBJ2-3, with 8 positions matching TRBD1. The CDR3 extends over 15 amino acids. V shed 0 bases and J 7 bases; nucleotides not matched to a gene: 7. The germline gives CDR1 SGHDT, CDR2 YYEEEE. The CDR3, as DNA: TGTGCCAGCAGCTTGGATGGACAGGGAGGAAATACGCAGTATTTT. Translation: CASSLDGQGGNTQYF.

At least ten counts were recorded for this clonotype. The V call is TRBV20-1, the J call TRBJ1-2; a possible D gene is TRBD1 (6 bases). The CDR3 consists of 12 residues. The germline V and J ends were trimmed by 6 bases and 3 bases, with 11 bases remaining between them. Germline V gene sequence: CDR1 DFQATT, CDR2 SNEGSKA (reference sequence). CDR3 amino acids: CSASGQHYGYTF. The DNA for the CDR3 is TGCAGTGCGTCTGGACAGCACTATGGCTACACCTTC.

This clonotype was observed many times. The rearrangement uses TRBV29-1 and TRBJ2-3; D is undetermined. The CDR3 contains 12 residues. Germline V gene sequence: CDR1 SQVTM, CDR2 ANQGSEA. V lost 6 bases and J 5 bases, leaving 12 bases between the germline ends. This chain's CDR3 is CSVSGFQDTQYF. CDR3 DNA: TGCAGCGTCTCCGGGTTTCAAGATACGCAGTATTTT.

The chain is built from TRBV27 and TRBJ2-2; tentatively, D is TRBD1 (5 bases). The CDR3 is 17 residues long. CDR1 and CDR2 from the germline V gene are MNHEY and SMNVEV (reference sequence). V shed 3 bases and J shed 1 base, with 15 bases lying between them. The DNA for the CDR3 is TGTGCCAGCAGTTTTTGGGGCGCTCAGATGAACACCGGGGAGCTGTTTTTT. Protein: CASSFWGAQMNTGELFF.

This clonotype showed up just a few times. The DNA for the CDR3 is TGTGCCAGCAGCGTAGTTTCTGGGAACACTGAAGCTTTCTTT. Protein product: CASSVVSGNTEAFF. The rearrangement links TRBV9 to TRBJ1-1; D is undetermined. V was clipped by 0 bases and J by 1 base, with 7 bases between them. The CDR3 extends over 14 amino acids. CDR1 is SGDLS, CDR2 YYNGEE, per germline.

The rearrangement joins TRBV4-1 to TRBJ1-4; 8 positions agree with TRBD1. Germline CDR1 reads MGHRA; CDR2 reads YSYEKL. V was clipped by 1 base and J by 10 bases; unmatched bases: 8. The length of the CDR3 is 15 residues. In nucleotides, the CDR3 is TGCGCCAGCAGCCAAGCCAGGACAGGGAATAGAAAACTGTTTTTT. Translating it yields CASSQARTGNRKLFF.

This clonotype was counted at least ten times. This chain joins TRBV6-2 or TRBV6-3 and TRBJ2-5, with TRBD1 matching over 7 bases. CDR3 length: 13 residues. Trimming took 5 bases from V and 5 from J; bases not matched to a gene: 5. CDR1 and CDR2 from the germline V gene are MNHEY and SVGEGT. The CDR3 nucleotides are TGTGCCAGCAGTCCCTCGGACAGGGAGACCCAGTACTTC. Translating it yields CASSPSDRETQYF.

This clonotype was recorded at least ten times. The gene calls are TRBV13 and TRBJ2-5, with D possibly matching TRBD2 (6 bases). V shed 2 bases and J shed 3 bases, with 16 bases lying between them. Germline V gene data show CDR1 as PRHDT and CDR2 as FYEKMQ (reference sequence). The CDR3 length is 16 residues. The CDR3 loop reads CASSLRQWGVEETQYF. CDR3 in DNA: TGTGCCAGCAGCTTAAGGCAGTGGGGGGTCGAAGAGACCCAGTACTTC. The full variable domain, its missing parts supplied by reference TRBV13 and TRBJ2-5, is AAGVIQSPRHLIKEKRETATLKCYPIPRHDTVYWYQQGPGQDPQFLISFYEKMQSDKGSIPDRFSAQQFSDYHSELNMSSLELGDSALYFCASSLRQWGVEETQYFGPGTRLLVL.

This clonotype was seen at least ten times. The chain joins TRBV12-3 or TRBV12-4 to TRBJ2-3; TRBD2 agrees at 9 bases. Trimming took 6 bases from V and 4 from J; bases not matched to a gene: 11. The CDR3 spans 16 residues. This chain's CDR3 is CASSSLRTSEADTQYF. The CDR3 bases are TGTGCCAGCAGCAGCCTGCGGACTAGCGAGGCAGATACGCAGTATTTT.